A selection of T cell receptor beta chains follows, all from one sample in a study of human T cells and chemical hapten exposure. MiXCR, run by TCRdb on the RACE reads, gives a single entry per CDR3 protein. The table records some 110,000 distinct CDR3 sequences, around 11% of them present only once. The source was whole blood, collected in connection with sensitization to the hapten diphenylcyclopropenone (DPC). All receptors come from a woman aged 45-65 years with alopecia areata. Some clones in this sample may be carry-over from other donors' samples. The CDR3 runs from the conserved cysteine through the conserved F or W. The D gene is left open where the match is weak. Not all rows give a size; the values are once, few, many and, for expanded clones, a class.

>few|-|TRBV13|TRBJ1-5
TGTGCCAGCAGCTGGGGGGGGGAGGGACAGCCCCAGCATTTT
CASSWGGEGQPQHF
>many|-|TRBV7-9|TRBJ2-1
TGTGCCAGCAGCTTAGAGATGTCGGCCAATGAGCAGTTCTTC
CASSLEMSANEQFF
>-|TRBD1|TRBV14|TRBJ1-1
TGTGCCAGCAGCCACCGGACAGGGGTTAGGGGCACTGAAGCTTTCTTT
CASSHRTGVRGTEAFF
>many|TRBD2|TRBV6-2/TRBV6-3|TRBJ2-2
TGTGCCAGCACCTTTCCCCGACTAGCGGGAGGGGACACCGGGGAGCTGTTTTTT
CASTFPRLAGGDTGELFF
>-|-|TRBV3-1|TRBJ1-1
TGTGCCAGCAGCCGCGCCCCCGGCACTGAAGCTTTCTTT
CASSRAPGTEAFF
>-|-|TRBV4-1|TRBJ2-5
TGCGCCAGCAGCCGCGGAGAGGGCGGGACCGAGACCCAGTACTTC
CASSRGEGGTETQYF
>many|TRBD1|TRBV4-2|TRBJ2-7
TGTGCCAGCAGCTCTCCTCTCGGCCGGGACAGCTACGAGCAGTACTTC
CASSSPLGRDSYEQYF
>-|TRBD2|TRBV19|TRBJ2-7
TGTGCCAGTAGTATAGCGATGACTAGCGGGAGGAGCGTTTACGAGCAGTACTTC
CASSIAMTSGRSVYEQYF
>many|TRBD1|TRBV18|TRBJ2-7
TGTGCCAGCTCGCCGGGACAGGGGGCGAACGAGCAGTACTTC
CASSPGQGANEQYF
>few|-|TRBV6-2/TRBV6-3|TRBJ2-4
TGTGCCAGCAGTCCTGCCGGGACAATCCACGAAAACATTCAGTACTTC
CASSPAGTIHENIQYF
>-|TRBD2|TRBV12-3/TRBV12-4|TRBJ2-5
TGTGCCAGCAGTCGGGGACTAGCGGTGGAGACCCAGTACTTC
CASSRGLAVETQYF
>many|-|TRBV2|TRBJ2-5
TGTGCCAGCAGTGAGTGGGACCAAGAGACCCAGTACTTC
CASSEWDQETQYF
>-|-|TRBV12-3/TRBV12-4|TRBJ2-1
TGTGCCAGCAGTATCCCTAGGGAGCAGTTCTTC
CASSIPREQFF
>-|TRBD1|TRBV12-3/TRBV12-4|TRBJ1-5
TGTGCCAGCAGAGACCAGGGGGGGAATCAGCCCCAGCATTTT
CASRDQGGNQPQHF
>few|-|TRBV12-3/TRBV12-4|TRBJ1-1
TGTGCCAGCAGTCCAGGGACTGAAGCTTTCTTT
CASSPGTEAFF
>few|-|TRBV3-1|TRBJ1-1
TGTGCCAGCAGCCCGGGGAGTTCCCAAGCTTTCTTT
CASSPGSSQAFF
>-|TRBD1|TRBV2|TRBJ2-3
TGTGCCAGCACCTCGTCGCGATTTGACAGGGGCACAGATACGCAGTATTTT
CASTSSRFDRGTDTQYF
>-|-|TRBV12-3/TRBV12-4|TRBJ2-1
TGTGCCAGCAGTTTGGCAGGGGACACGAATGAGCAGTTCTTC
CASSLAGDTNEQFF
>-|-|TRBV5-1|TRBJ1-5
TGCGCCAGCAGGGAATCGTTGGACAATCAGCCCCAGCATTTT
CASRESLDNQPQHF
>-|-|TRBV18|TRBJ1-3
TGTGCCAGCTCAAAAGAAACCATATATTTT
CASSKETIYF
>few|TRBD2|TRBV2|TRBJ2-2
TGTGCCAGCAGTGGGGCGGGAGGCACCGGGGAGCTGTTTTTT
CASSGAGGTGELFF
>-|-|TRBV4-2|TRBJ2-7
TGTGCCAGCAGCCAAGAGTCAGGGAGCGGCGAGCAGTACTTC
CASSQESGSGEQYF
>-|-|TRBV7-2|TRBJ1-1
TGTGCCAGCAGCCCGCTGGTGCGGGTCTCCACTGAAGCTTTCTTT
CASSPLVRVSTEAFF
>-|-|TRBV6-6|TRBJ2-3
TGTGCCAGCAGTTACGGTGTGAGGGGGGATACGCAGTATTTT
CASSYGVRGDTQYF
>few|-|TRBV9|TRBJ2-1
TGTGCCAGCAGCCCGGGGGTCGGGCGAAGCTCCTACAATGAGCAGTTCTTC
CASSPGVGRSSYNEQFF
>few|-|TRBV5-5|TRBJ1-3
TGTGCCAGCAGCCACCGGGACACCATTTCTGGAAACACCATATATTTT
CASSHRDTISGNTIYF
>few|-|TRBV6-2/TRBV6-3|TRBJ1-5
TGTGCCAGCAGTTACTCGGCAGGGGACAATCAGCCCCAGCATTTT
CASSYSAGDNQPQHF
>-|TRBD2|TRBV30|TRBJ2-7
TGTGCCTGGAGACTAGCGGGACCCTACGAGCAGTACTTC
CAWRLAGPYEQYF
>-|-|TRBV4-1|TRBJ1-1
TGCGCCAGCAGCCAAGTTACAGGCCCCCTCACTGAAGCTTTCTTT
CASSQVTGPLTEAFF
>few|-|TRBV29-1|TRBJ2-1
TGCAGCGTCGACAGTAATGAGCAGTTCTTC
CSVDSNEQFF
>-|-|TRBV6-1|TRBJ1-1
TGTGCCAGCCTAATCACTGAAGCTTTCTTT
CASLITEAFF
>-|-|TRBV7-2|TRBJ2-1
TGTGCCAGCAGCGTCACCGAATTAAGTCTGATGCAGTTCTTC
CASSVTELSLMQFF
>many|TRBD1|TRBV7-2|TRBJ2-3
TGTGCCAGCATCTCCAGGACAGGGAGAGCAGATACGCAGTATTTT
CASISRTGRADTQYF
>-|-|TRBV11-3|TRBJ2-3
TGTGCCAGCAGCTCAACAGGAGCAGATACGCAGTATTTT
CASSSTGADTQYF
>few|TRBD1|TRBV27|TRBJ2-3
TGTGCCAGCAGTTCTTGGACAGGGTTGGGGCCAGATACGCAGTATTTT
CASSSWTGLGPDTQYF
>-|-|TRBV24-1|TRBJ2-3
TGTGCCACCAGGGCCGGGGACTTACCCACAGATACGCAGTATTTT
CATRAGDLPTDTQYF
>many|TRBD1|TRBV2|TRBJ1-1
TGTGCCAGCAGCCGCTTGGGGGTGGACAGGGGGAACACTGAAGCTTTCTTT
CASSRLGVDRGNTEAFF
>few|-|TRBV10-3|TRBJ2-2
TGTGCCATCAGACCACTGAGCGGGAACACCGGGGAGCTGTTTTTT
CAIRPLSGNTGELFF
>-|TRBD2|TRBV9|TRBJ2-5
TGTGCCAGCAGCGTAGAGGGAAGACTAGCGGGGGTCGAGGAGACCCAGTACTTC
CASSVEGRLAGVEETQYF
>few|-|TRBV6-5|TRBJ2-6
TGTGCCAGCAGTCGGACTGTGCTAAGAGGGGCCAACGTCCTGACTTTC
CASSRTVLRGANVLTF
>-|-|TRBV5-6|TRBJ2-1
TGTGCCAGCAGCCCCACTAGCTCGGAGCAGTTCTTC
CASSPTSSEQFF
>-|-|TRBV29-1|TRBJ2-7
TGCAGCGTACCGGGACGGAGGTCTTACGAGCAGTACTTC
CSVPGRRSYEQYF
>-|-|TRBV5-1|TRBJ2-5
TGCGCCAGCAGATCGGACGGGGGATTGGGTGAGACCCAGTACTTC
CASRSDGGLGETQYF
>many|TRBD1|TRBV20-1|TRBJ2-7
TGCAGTGCTAGAACCGGGACAGGGCCCGAGCAGTACTTC
CSARTGTGPEQYF
>many|-|TRBV9|TRBJ2-1
TGTGCCAGCAGCGTAGTATCCAATGAGCAGTTCTTC
CASSVVSNEQFF
>-|TRBD1|TRBV5-6|TRBJ2-1
TGTGCCAGCAGCTCGGGACAGGGGGCCCACAATGAGCAGTTCTTC
CASSSGQGAHNEQFF
>few|-|TRBV27|TRBJ2-1
TGTGCCAGCAGTCCCGGACAGACTTCCTACAATGAGCAGTTCTTC
CASSPGQTSYNEQFF
>few|-|TRBV9|TRBJ2-7
TGTGCCAGCAGCGTAGGCGGGACATCATCCAAGCAGTACTTC
CASSVGGTSSKQYF
>few|-|TRBV20-1|TRBJ2-7
TGCAGTGCTAGACAGGAGTACGAGCAGTACTTC
CSARQEYEQYF
>few|-|TRBV29-1|TRBJ1-1
TGCAGCGTTGCCCACTGGGGAGGGGCTGAAGCTTTCTTT
CSVAHWGGAEAFF
>few|TRBD2|TRBV4-1|TRBJ2-3
TGCGCCAGCAGCCTACAGCGGAGGACTAGCGGGGGGCGGGGAGATACGCAGTATTTT
CASSLQRRTSGGRGDTQYF
>-|-|TRBV4-2|TRBJ1-5
TGTGCCAGCAGCTTTCCAGGGGATCAGCCCCAGCATTTT
CASSFPGDQPQHF
>-|-|TRBV28|TRBJ2-5
TGTGCCAGCAGTTTATTCAATAATCCAGGGCAAGAGACCCAGTACTTC
CASSLFNNPGQETQYF
>-|TRBD2|TRBV4-2|TRBJ2-7
TGTGCCAGCAGCCATGAGACTAGCGGGAGTGGCGAGCAGTACTTC
CASSHETSGSGEQYF
>once|-|TRBV6-2/TRBV6-3|TRBJ1-6
TGTGCCAGCGGTTACAACTATAATTCACCCCTCCACTTT
CASGYNYNSPLHF
>many|TRBD2|TRBV20-1|TRBJ2-1
TGCAGTGCTCCTGACCCTCGACTAGCGGGGGGGCCGGATGAGCAGTTCTTC
CSAPDPRLAGGPDEQFF
>-|-|TRBV12-3/TRBV12-4|TRBJ2-3
TGTGCCAGCAGTTTATATTGGGGGAAGACAGATACGCAGTATTTT
CASSLYWGKTDTQYF
>few|-|TRBV10-2|TRBJ1-2
TGCGCCAGCAGTGAGTCAGGCACCAACTATGGCTACACCTTC
CASSESGTNYGYTF
>-|-|TRBV12-3/TRBV12-4|TRBJ2-7
TGTGCCAGCACCGTTGGCGGGGTCACCTACGAGCAGTACTTC
CASTVGGVTYEQYF